This entry is about one T cell receptor (beta chain). Trimming removed 7 bases from V and 12 bases from J; junction bases left unmatched: 13. The germline gives CDR1 MNHEY, CDR2 SVGAGI. This CDR3 contains 13 residues. These data come from a study of blood T cell repertoires in COVID-19. Whole-study context: There were acute and convalescent COVID-19 samples, and they came from the United States, Italy and Spain. T cells, B-cell-depleted T cells, or PBMCs provided the cDNA or gDNA that served as material.

Original processing methods: By means of reference gene primer amplification, nucleated cell counts were estimated. Method: immunoSEQ multiplex PCR; TCRdb's copy keeps in-frame clones and lacks some. D and trimming come from the DNA, and the V and J calls and clone size come from that table. The sample holds about 240,000 clones; approximately 86% are singletons and the top ten take roughly 7%. The sequenced sample was peripheral blood. This chain joins TRBV6-5 and TRBJ2-3, with 7 bases lining up with TRBD2. The TCR comes from a man between 60 and 70 years old who had recovered from COVID-19. The CDR3 sequence is CASTPNGRGTQYF. In DNA form, the CDR3 reads TGTGCCAGCACTCCCAATGGGCGGGGGACTCAGTATTTT.